This TCR beta chain was captured by sequencing in a study of vaccination and CD4 T cells after COVID-19. About the study: Cultures serving as controls received a peptide pool (CEFX or HIV-1 Nef) or no peptide. Study outcomes and limitations: Convalescent patients displayed a median roughly 90% of reactive clones emerging only post-vaccination.

The Oncomine TCR Beta short-read assay sequenced DNA from cultured CD4+ T cells. TCRdb used MiXCR to reprocess the PCR reads, holding one entry per CDR3 protein. This repertoire shows tens of thousands of distinct CDR3 sequences, more than 30% found once; its top ten account for roughly 27%. Germline V gene sequence: CDR1 DFQATT, CDR2 SNEGSKA (reference sequence). V lost 0 bases and J 8 bases, leaving 14 bases between the germline ends. This CDR3 has 15 residues. As concerns this clonotype: Its antigen is undetermined.

Specified time point: late sampling 161 to 241 days after vaccination in a few convalescent patients. As for treatment: roughly nine-day PBMC culture with coronavirus spike peptide pools or control peptides (ViraFEST assay). This TCR derives from a human donor who had recovered from COVID-19. The chain uses TRBV20-1 and TRBJ1-6; D not resolved. Source: CD4+ T cells from blood, cultured in vitro, taken about 7 months after SARS-CoV-2 vaccination. The CDR3 loop reads CSARDRSTGDSPLHF. In DNA form, the CDR3 reads TGCAGTGCTAGAGATCGTAGCACTGGGGATTCACCCCTCCACTTT.